The clone carrying this TCR beta chain was picked up many times. The data belong to a study of early T cells in non-severe SARS-CoV-2 infection. Background on the study: Sequencing used unsorted whole-blood bulk RNA, so chains lack pairing.

Between the trimmed V and J ends, which lost 2 bases and 5 bases, there was a span of 7 bases. Germline assignment: CDR1 DFQATT and CDR2 SNEGSKA (reference sequence). The CDR3 is 12 residues long. In the library, individual cDNA molecules carried attached unique molecular identifiers. Each CDR3 protein gets one entry after TCRdb re-called the 5' RACE reads with MiXCR. This table holds over 50,000 distinct CDR3 sequences, 8.2% found once. This sequence was found in an adult who was a healthcare worker with PCR-confirmed SARS-CoV-2 infection or an uninfected control (not recorded which). V gene TRBV20-1 combines with J gene TRBJ2-1, with D possibly TRBD2 on 5 matching bases. Sequencing was done on a sample of whole blood. In DNA form, the CDR3 reads TGCAGTGCTAGATTCGGGGACAATGAGCAGTTCTTC. Encoded protein: CSARFGDNEQFF.